This TCR beta chain came from a study of Graves' ophthalmopathy and Graves' hyperthyroidism. Germline CDR1 reads SEHNR; CDR2 reads FQNEAQ (reference sequence). This CDR3 has 15 residues. V was cut by 1 base and J by 7 bases, with 16 bases left in between. Amplifying from RNA transcripts, the study obtained TCR beta CDR3 regions. The first round was an RT-PCR with HTBI primers, and the second round was a multiplex PCR. TCRdb independently ran MiXCR on the multiplex PCR reads; one entry per CDR3 protein. The profile shows 200,000 to 300,000 distinct CDR3 sequences, around 42% of them singletons. V is TRBV7-9 and J is TRBJ1-1; D is possibly TRBD1 (6 bases). The sample consisted of peripheral blood. The receptor was isolated from an adult man with Graves' ophthalmopathy. CDR3 loop: CASSLGQGTIYEAFF. In DNA form, the CDR3 reads TGTGCCAGCAGCTTAGGGCAGGGGACGATTTATGAAGCTTTCTTT.